This T cell receptor (beta chain) is drawn from a study of blood T cell repertoires in COVID-19. At the level of the study: COVID-19 samples from acute and convalescent phases originated in the United States, Italy and Spain. The analysed material was cDNA or gDNA that came from T cells, B-cell-depleted T cells, or PBMCs.

Between the trimmed V and J ends, which lost 3 bases and 5 bases, there was a span of 10 bases. The germline V gene has CDR1 SQVTM and CDR2 ANQGSEA. The CDR3 is made up of 12 amino acids. Per the authors' pipeline: Amplification from reference gene primers served as the basis for estimated nucleated cell counts. Repertoires were generated with immunoSEQ multiplex PCR, while TCRdb's copy carries only in-frame clones and drops some. The V and J calls and the clone size are those of that table, but D and trimming were determined from the DNA. This table has approximately 69,000 clones, approximately 79% appearing once.

The chain combines TRBV29-1 with TRBJ1-2, with TRBD1 as a possible D gene (6 bases). The sequence was obtained from a man aged 55 to 70 with acute or convalescent COVID-19. Sequencing was performed on peripheral blood. CDR3 bases: TGCAGCGTTGAGGACAGCCCATATGGCTACACCTTC. Translation: CSVEDSPYGYTF.